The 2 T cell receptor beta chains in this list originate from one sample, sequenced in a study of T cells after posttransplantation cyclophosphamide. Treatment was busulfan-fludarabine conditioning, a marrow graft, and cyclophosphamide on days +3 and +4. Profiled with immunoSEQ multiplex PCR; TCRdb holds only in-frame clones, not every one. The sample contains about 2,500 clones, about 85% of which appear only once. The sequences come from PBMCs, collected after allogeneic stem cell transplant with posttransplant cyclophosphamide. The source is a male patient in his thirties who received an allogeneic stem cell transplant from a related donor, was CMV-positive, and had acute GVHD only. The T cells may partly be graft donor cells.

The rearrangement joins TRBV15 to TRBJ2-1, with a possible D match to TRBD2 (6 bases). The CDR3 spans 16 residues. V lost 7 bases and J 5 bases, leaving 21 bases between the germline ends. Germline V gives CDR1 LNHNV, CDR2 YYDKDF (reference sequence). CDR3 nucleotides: TGTGCCACCAACCCCTCCGGAGGGGCGCAAAACAATGAGCAGTTCTTC. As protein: CATNPSGGAQNNEQFF.

CDR3 sequence: CASSQELYTDTQYF. The DNA of the CDR3 is TGTGCCAGCAGCCAAGAGCTCTACACAGATACGCAGTATTTT. The chain is built from TRBV14 and TRBJ2-3, with D unresolved. The CDR3 sequence is 14 residues long. Germline CDR1 and CDR2: SGHDN and FVKESK. V was cut by 0 bases and J by 2 bases, with 6 bases left in between.